This T cell receptor (beta chain) is drawn from a study of regulatory T cells in long-lasting Graves disease. Study conclusions and caveats: With persistent disease, TRBV28, TRBJ1-2 and TRBJ2-5 were the favored segments.

As for this clonotype: As yet, its antigen is unknown.

The CDR3 has 17 residues. V lost 5 bases to trimming and J lost 0 bases, with 19 bases between them. Looked up from germline, CDR1 is SGHAT and CDR2 is FQNNGV. Building of the TCR beta libraries involved iRepertoire HTBI primers and Arm-PCR of CDR3 regions. From the multiplex PCR reads, TCRdb called clonotypes with MiXCR, one entry per CDR3 protein. The table lists under 700,000 distinct CDR3 sequences, roughly a sixth of them singletons, with 20% to 30% in the top ten. The time point is: newly diagnosed GD, antithyroid drugs for less than 3 months. Generation of the TCR library employed RNA extracted from PBMCs. This same sample was also taken into another study, of T cells in Graves' hyperthyroidism and ophthalmopathy.

The source is a woman aged 40-65 years with Graves disease. The rearrangement joins TRBV11-2 to TRBJ1-2; no firm D call. Sequences were derived from peripheral blood mononuclear cells (PBMCs), sampled at new diagnosis, from a patient treated with antithyroid drugs. As DNA, the CDR3 is TGTGCCAGCAGCCCTCTTGATGCGCCCTCAGCTAACTATGGCTACACCTTC. This encodes CASSPLDAPSANYGYTF.